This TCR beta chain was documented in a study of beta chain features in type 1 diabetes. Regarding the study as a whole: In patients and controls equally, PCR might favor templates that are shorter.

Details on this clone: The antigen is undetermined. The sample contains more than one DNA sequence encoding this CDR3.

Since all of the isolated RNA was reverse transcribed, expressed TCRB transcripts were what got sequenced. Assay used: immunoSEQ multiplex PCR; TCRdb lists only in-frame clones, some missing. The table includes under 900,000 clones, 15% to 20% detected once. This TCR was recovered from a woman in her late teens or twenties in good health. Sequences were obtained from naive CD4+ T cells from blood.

CDR3 coding DNA: TGTGCCAGCTCACCACCTGGAGGGCCAGATACGCAGTATTTT. Its protein is CASSPPGGPDTQYF. The chain joins TRBV18 to TRBJ2-3; D possibly corresponds to TRBD2 (6 bases). V was shortened by 0 bases and J by 4 bases, with 8 bases between the two germline ends. The germline gives CDR1 KGHSH, CDR2 LQKENI. The CDR3 extends over 14 amino acids.